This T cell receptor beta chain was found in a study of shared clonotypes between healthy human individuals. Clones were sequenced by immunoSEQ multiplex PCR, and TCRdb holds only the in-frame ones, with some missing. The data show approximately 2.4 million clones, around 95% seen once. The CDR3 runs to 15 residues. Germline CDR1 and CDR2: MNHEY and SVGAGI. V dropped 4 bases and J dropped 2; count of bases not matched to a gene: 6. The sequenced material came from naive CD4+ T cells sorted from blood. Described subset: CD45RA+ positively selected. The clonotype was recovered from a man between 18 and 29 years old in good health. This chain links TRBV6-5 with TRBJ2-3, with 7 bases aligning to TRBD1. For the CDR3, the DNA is TGTGCCAGCAGTTCACTGGGGACAGCCACAGATACGCAGTATTTT. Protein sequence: CASSSLGTATDTQYF.